These 4 T cell receptor beta chains were all obtained from the same sample, sequenced in a study of blood T cell repertoires in COVID-19. Assay used: immunoSEQ multiplex PCR; TCRdb lists only in-frame clones, some missing. The sample includes approximately 470,000 clones, approximately 86% of them seen just once. Source material: PBMCs or T cells enriched from blood (not recorded which). The source of these receptors is a woman aged 18-29 years who had recovered from COVID-19.

This clone was observed once. The chain recombines TRBV2 with TRBJ1-5; perhaps TRBD1 as D (6 bases). The CDR3 is 14 amino acids. Trimming pared 4 bases from V and 4 bases from J, leaving 11 bases between. The germline CDR1 and CDR2 sequences are SNHLY and FYNNEI. The CDR3 region is CASSADSQNQPQHF. The CDR3 DNA sequence: TGTGCCAGCAGTGCGGACAGCCAGAATCAGCCCCAGCATTTT.

V is TRBV20-1 and J is TRBJ1-1; no clear D. V lost 3 bases, J lost 3 bases, and 17 bases lay in between. CDR3 length: 15 amino acids. Germline CDR1 DFQATT, CDR2 SNEGSKA (reference sequence). CDR3 protein: CSASSPGSGDTEAFF. CDR3 coding DNA: TGCAGTGCTAGTTCTCCCGGGAGTGGGGACACTGAAGCTTTCTTT.

The sample holds one count of this clone. The chain employs TRBV27 and TRBJ1-1, with D uncertain. Germline V gene lookup returns CDR1 MNHEY and CDR2 SMNVEV (reference sequence). The CDR3 runs 15 residues. The germline V and J ends were trimmed by 5 bases and 4 bases, with 17 bases remaining between them. For the CDR3, the DNA is TGTGCCAGCAGTCTACCTCCGGGGTTGGGCACTGAAGCTTTCTTT. This codes for CASSLPPGLGTEAFF.

In DNA, the CDR3 is TGCGCCAGCAGCGTAGTCGGGACAGGGAATTCACCCCTCCACTTT. Its protein product is CASSVVGTGNSPLHF. This chain connects TRBV5-1 to TRBJ1-6; 9 bases fit TRBD1. Germline V CDR1 and CDR2: SGHRS, YFSETQ. The V segment lost 4 bases and the J segment 7 bases; nucleotides outside the gene matches: 6. The CDR3 contains 15 residues.